These 11 T cell receptor beta chains were sequenced from one sample in a study of T-cell memory formation after mild COVID-19. Each CDR3 protein is one row after TCRdb ran MiXCR on the 5' RACE reads. The data contain 560,000 or so distinct CDR3 sequences, around 15% of them seen just once; the ten biggest clones take up about 8.1%. The sequenced sample was PBMCs or a T cell subset sorted from them (not recorded which). These receptors all stem from an adult woman who had mild COVID-19 (a few samples of this study predate the infection). Cell type and time point are not known.

This clonotype showed up just a few times. V gene TRBV24-1 combines with J gene TRBJ2-1; 9 bases fit TRBD1. The CDR3 is 14 amino acids. Germline V gene sequence: CDR1 KGHDR, CDR2 SFDVKD. J was trimmed by 8 bases and V by 4 bases; bases with no gene match: 5. The CDR3 sequence is CATSEPGTGHEQFF. CDR3 bases: TGTGCCACCAGTGAGCCCGGGACAGGGCATGAGCAGTTCTTC.

The chain joins TRBV6-5 to TRBJ1-1; D might be TRBD1 (6 bases). Deletions cut 7 bases from V and 4 bases from J, with 19 bases between. The V gene's germline CDR1 is MNHEY and CDR2 SVGAGI. CDR3 size: 15 residues. This CDR3 is CASTQHGGGSTEAFF. DNA for the CDR3: TGTGCCAGCACTCAACATGGGGGCGGGAGCACTGAAGCTTTCTTT.

This clonotype came up a few times. The chain recombines TRBV9 with TRBJ1-6; 9 nucleotides match TRBD1. The germline V gene encodes CDR1 SGDLS and CDR2 YYNGEE. The CDR3 is 17 residues long. V shed 3 bases, J shed 10 bases, and the junction held 14 bases outside the gene matches. CDR3 coding DNA: TGTGCCAGCAGCGGAGGACCTCACGGGACAGGGCGGTCACCCCTCCACTTT. This codes for CASSGGPHGTGRSPLHF. The full variable domain, with the rest looked up from reference TRBV9 and TRBJ1-6, is DSGVTQTPKHLITATGQRVTLRCSPRSGDLSVYWYQQSLDQGLQFLIQYYNGEERAKGNILERFSAQQFPDLHSELNLSSLELGDSALYFCASSGGPHGTGRSPLHFGNGTRLTVT.

The table lists this clonotype with a few counts. V gene TRBV28 combines with J gene TRBJ2-1; D remains ambiguous. This CDR3 has 11 amino acids. Germline CDR1 is MDHEN and CDR2 is SYDVKM. V was cut by 10 bases and J by 6 bases, with 10 bases left in between. The chain's CDR3 is CATRLVNEQFF. The DNA for the CDR3 is TGTGCCACGAGACTGGTCAATGAGCAGTTCTTC.

This clonotype turned up a few times. The chain recombines TRBV18 with TRBJ2-3, with a tentative D call TRBD1 (5 bases). V was trimmed by 7 bases and J by 4 bases, leaving 24 bases between them. Per the germline V gene, CDR1 is KGHSH and CDR2 is LQKENI. The CDR3 is made up of 17 amino acids. The CDR3 sequence: CASFWSLNAKGSDTQYF. The CDR3 DNA reads TGTGCCAGCTTTTGGTCCCTGAATGCTAAGGGGTCAGATACGCAGTATTTT.

The chain couples TRBV5-5 to TRBJ1-1; no firm D call. The CDR3 contains 13 residues. The germline V gene has CDR1 SGHKS and CDR2 YYEKEE (reference sequence). Trimming pared 0 bases from V and 7 bases from J, leaving 10 bases between. The CDR3 loop is CASSLAGLYEAFF. CDR3 DNA: TGTGCCAGCAGCTTGGCAGGACTCTATGAAGCTTTCTTT. The full variable domain, rest sourced from reference TRBV5-5 and TRBJ1-1, is DAGVTQSPTHLIKTRGQQVTLRCSPISGHKSVSWYQQVLGQGPQFIFQYYEKEERGRGNFPDRFSARQFPNYSSELNVNALLLGDSALYLCASSLAGLYEAFFGQGTRLTVV.

This chain links TRBV9 with TRBJ2-5, with D perhaps matching TRBD1 (6 bases). V was cut by 4 bases and J by 1 base, with 14 bases left in between. The CDR3 sequence is 15 residues long. Germline values: CDR1 SGDLS, CDR2 YYNGEE. CDR3 loop: CASSPGVRAQETQYF. CDR3 nucleotides: TGTGCCAGCAGCCCAGGGGTCAGGGCCCAAGAGACCCAGTACTTC.

This chain joins TRBV20-1 and TRBJ2-2, with 9 bases lining up with TRBD2. Germline lookup yields CDR1 DFQATT and CDR2 SNEGSKA (reference sequence). Trimming cost V 6 bases and J 0 bases; bases outside gene matches: 5. CDR3 length: 15 amino acids. The CDR3 region has the DNA TGCAGTGCGGGGATAGCGGGGGCGAACACCGGGGAGCTGTTTTTT. Its translation is CSAGIAGANTGELFF.

CDR3: CAWSPTSEIYNEQFF. The CDR3 region has the DNA TGTGCCTGGAGTCCGACTAGCGAAATCTACAATGAGCAGTTCTTC. The V call is TRBV30, the J call TRBJ2-1; 8 bases line up with TRBD2. Germline V lookup: CDR1 GTSNPN, CDR2 SVGIG (reference sequence). The length of the CDR3 is 15 residues. Unmatched junction bases numbered 6, after V lost 2 bases and J lost 3 bases.

This clonotype was counted at least ten times. The rearrangement links TRBV24-1 to TRBJ2-2, with TRBD2 matching over 10 bases. This CDR3 is built from 16 residues. V shed 2 bases, J shed 4 bases, and the junction held 3 bases outside the gene matches. Germline values: CDR1 KGHDR, CDR2 SFDVKD. This chain's CDR3 is CATSDSRLAGTGELFF. The CDR3 nucleotides are TGTGCCACCAGTGATTCTCGACTAGCGGGCACCGGGGAGCTGTTTTTT.

This clonotype has ten or more counts. CDR3 DNA sequence: TGTGCCAGAGGGCTGGTTACAGATACGCAGTATTTT. Translation: CARGLVTDTQYF. The rearrangement joins TRBV7-6 to TRBJ2-3; D ambiguous. Deletions cut 9 bases from V and 3 bases from J, with 10 bases between. The CDR3 spans 12 residues. The germline V gene has CDR1 SGHVS and CDR2 FNYEAQ.